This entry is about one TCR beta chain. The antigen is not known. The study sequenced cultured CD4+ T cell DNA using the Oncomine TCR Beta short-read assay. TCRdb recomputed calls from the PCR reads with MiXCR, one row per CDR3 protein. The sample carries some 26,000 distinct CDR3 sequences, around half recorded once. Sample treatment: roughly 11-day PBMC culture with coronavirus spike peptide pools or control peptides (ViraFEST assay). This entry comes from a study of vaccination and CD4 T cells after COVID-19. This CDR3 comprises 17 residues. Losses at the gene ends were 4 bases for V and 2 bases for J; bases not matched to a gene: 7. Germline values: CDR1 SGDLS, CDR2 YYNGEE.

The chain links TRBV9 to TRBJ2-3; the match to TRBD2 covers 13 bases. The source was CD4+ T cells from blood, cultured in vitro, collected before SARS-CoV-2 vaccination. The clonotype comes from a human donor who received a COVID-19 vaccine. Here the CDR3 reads CASSPGLAGSLTDTQYF. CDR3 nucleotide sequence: TGTGCCAGCAGCCCGGGACTAGCGGGAAGTCTCACAGATACGCAGTATTTT.